This is a list of T cell receptor beta chains from one sample in a study of blood T cells in healthy people across ages. TCRdb re-derived calls from the 5' RACE reads in MiXCR, one entry per CDR3 protein. The top ten clones hold 13% of a sample with about a million distinct CDR3 sequences, 45% to 50% of them seen once. Source material: blood. The source is a man in his thirties or forties in good health. Both conserved end residues are trimmed from each CDR3.

j_call,v_call,cdr3_aa
TRBJ2-3,TRBV6-2/TRBV6-3,ASSPRRVGSGSDTQY
TRBJ2-3,TRBV28,ASLPQGTSGTDTQY
TRBJ2-1,TRBV5-1,ANSPGTVVYNEQF
TRBJ2-1,TRBV29-1,SVVLAGANEQF
TRBJ1-4,TRBV7-8,ASSLRGGRELF
TRBJ1-1,TRBV15,ATSRDPGARTEAF
TRBJ2-7,TRBV7-9,ASSLPAKPYEQY
TRBJ2-1,TRBV7-2,ASSLVTVYNEQF
TRBJ1-1,TRBV29-1,SVAADRGGAF
TRBJ1-1,TRBV20-1,SARDPGGYRQAF
TRBJ1-5,TRBV7-2,ASSPFIQDQPQH
TRBJ2-5,TRBV24-1,ATSSPVVFQETQY
TRBJ2-2,TRBV29-1,SATGSVTGELF
TRBJ2-3,TRBV20-1,SATPGTSSADTQY
TRBJ1-1,TRBV2,ASTFGPVNTEAF
TRBJ2-3,TRBV7-2,ASSSAGVRDTQY
TRBJ1-3,TRBV12-3/TRBV12-4,ASRPAGSDTIY
TRBJ2-7,TRBV6-6,ASSSGLAGSGEQY
TRBJ1-2,TRBV28,ASSVGVNRGYT
TRBJ2-4,TRBV7-2,ASSAVGQGIGKNIQY
TRBJ1-4,TRBV12-3/TRBV12-4,ASSFRGGMGEKLF
TRBJ2-1,TRBV5-1,ASSLGQGRLNEQF
TRBJ1-1,TRBV4-2,ASSRGTGPNTEAF
TRBJ2-1,TRBV20-1,SALWDRSSYNEQF
TRBJ2-2,TRBV9,ASSPWEVGELF
TRBJ1-1,TRBV25-1,ASCPRRWGTANTEAF
TRBJ1-1,TRBV6-2/TRBV6-3,ASSSLPRPDFTEAF
TRBJ2-7,TRBV4-1,ASSLGEGVSYEQY
TRBJ2-2,TRBV7-2,ASSFFQGAQGGELF
TRBJ2-1,TRBV11-2,ASRPFLGRTYNEQF
TRBJ2-7,TRBV28,ASTPTGSSYEQY
TRBJ2-3,TRBV4-3,ASSLNHAGPDTQY
TRBJ2-3,TRBV7-2,ASSPRLLGADTQY
TRBJ2-1,TRBV27,ASSLRTVNEQF
TRBJ2-3,TRBV12-3/TRBV12-4,AGSIHTDTQY
TRBJ1-6,TRBV3-1,ASSQGKARGYSPLH
TRBJ2-4,TRBV20-1,SARDIGTAKNIQY
TRBJ2-7,TRBV27,ASSSGTVLYEQY
TRBJ2-3,TRBV5-1,ASSSRVSDTQY
TRBJ2-7,TRBV2,ASSSSQGVSYEQY
TRBJ2-5,TRBV7-9,ASSTLVSGSEETQY
TRBJ2-1,TRBV7-2,ASKRSGGEINEQF
-,TRBV20-1,SAQREYNEQY
TRBJ1-2,TRBV6-5,ASSQQALGGVGYT
TRBJ2-3,TRBV6-1,ASSATSGVRTDTQY
TRBJ2-7,TRBV5-1,ASSYQPGQQAYEQY
TRBJ2-5,TRBV7-6,ASSLGGQGHEEQY
TRBJ2-3,TRBV4-3,ASSQDRRGGPVNTQY
TRBJ2-1,TRBV20-1,SARRGGDSDEQF
-,TRBV12-3/TRBV12-4,ASNGLGHSEETQF